This T cell receptor (beta chain) was observed in a study of blood T cells in healthy people across ages. Notes on this clonotype: The antigen is not known.

Study-wide points: Age brought a roughly linear fall in TCR beta diversity measured per million T cells.

Trimming pared 6 bases from V and 8 bases from J, leaving 24 bases between. CDR1 is MDHEN, CDR2 SYDVKM, per germline. The CDR3 extends over 16 amino acids. A sample-barcoded 5' primer and a J-beta primer mix were used in a second PCR of roughly 6 to 11 cycles. TCRdb reprocessed the 5' RACE reads via MiXCR and lists one record per CDR3 protein. The sample includes hundreds of thousands of distinct CDR3 sequences, more than 45% of them seen just once. This clonotype originated in an elderly woman in good health. Sequenced sample: blood. The rearrangement uses TRBV28 and TRBJ2-3; either TRBD1 or TRBD2 may supply D (5 bases each). The CDR3 is CASSPQARGEGGTQYF. The CDR3 DNA reads TGTGCCAGCAGCCCACAGGCTAGGGGAGAAGGAGGTACGCAGTATTTT.